The T cell receptor beta chain under discussion was sequenced for a study of blood T cell repertoires in COVID-19. Study-wide context: The origin of the acute and convalescent COVID-19 samples was the United States, Italy and Spain. Nucleic acid was either cDNA or gDNA, and it came from T cells, B-cell-depleted T cells, or PBMCs.

This CDR3 spans 16 amino acids. Original methodology: Amplification with reference gene primers provided the estimates of nucleated cell counts. The assay was immunoSEQ multiplex PCR, and TCRdb's table has in-frame clones only and misses some. Clone size and the V and J calls come from that table; the DNA yielded D and trimming. The sample consists of some 170,000 clones, roughly 85% of them appearing once. The sample consisted of peripheral blood. The receptor was derived from a woman between 70 and 85 years old with acute or convalescent COVID-19. The V gene is TRBV12-1, the J gene TRBJ1-2. TRBV12-1 is deemed a pseudogene. The CDR3 sequence is CASSFVRLRLGYGYTF. DNA of the CDR3: TGTGCCAGCAGCTTTGTTCGACTGAGGCTAGGCTATGGCTACACCTTC.